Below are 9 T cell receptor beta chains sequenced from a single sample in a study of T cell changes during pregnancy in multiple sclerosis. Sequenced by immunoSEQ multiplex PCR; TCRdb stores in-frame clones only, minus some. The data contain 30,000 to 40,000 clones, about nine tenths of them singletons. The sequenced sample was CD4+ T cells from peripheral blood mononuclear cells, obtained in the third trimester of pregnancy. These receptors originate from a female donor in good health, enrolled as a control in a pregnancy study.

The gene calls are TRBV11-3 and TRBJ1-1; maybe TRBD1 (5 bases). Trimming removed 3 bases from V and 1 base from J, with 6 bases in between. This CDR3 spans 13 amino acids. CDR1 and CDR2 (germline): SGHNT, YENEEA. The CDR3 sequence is CASSFQGNTEAFF. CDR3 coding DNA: TGTGCCAGCAGCTTTCAGGGGAACACTGAAGCTTTCTTT.

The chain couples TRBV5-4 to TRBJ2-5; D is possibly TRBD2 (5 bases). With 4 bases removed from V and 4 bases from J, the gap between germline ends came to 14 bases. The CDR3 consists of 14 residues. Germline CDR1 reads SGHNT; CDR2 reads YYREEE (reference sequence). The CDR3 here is CASSQVGGRETQYF. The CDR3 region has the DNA TGTGCCAGCAGCCAGGTAGGAGGAAGAGAGACCCAGTACTTC.

This chain's CDR3 is CASSFGPGQGARGANEAFF. The CDR3 DNA sequence: TGTGCCAGCAGTTTTGGACCGGGACAGGGGGCGCGTGGGGCTAATGAAGCTTTCTTT. This chain uses TRBV27 with TRBJ1-1; 12 bases fit TRBD1. The CDR3 spans 19 residues. V was pared by 3 bases and J by 7 bases, with 18 bases of the junction left unmatched. Germline CDR1 and CDR2: MNHEY and SMNVEV (reference sequence).

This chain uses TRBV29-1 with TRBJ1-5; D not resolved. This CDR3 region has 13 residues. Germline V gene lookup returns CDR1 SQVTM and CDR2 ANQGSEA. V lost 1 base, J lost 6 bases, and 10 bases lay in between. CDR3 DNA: TGCAGCGTTGAAGGGCAGGTGGGTCAGCCCCAGCATTTT. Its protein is CSVEGQVGQPQHF.

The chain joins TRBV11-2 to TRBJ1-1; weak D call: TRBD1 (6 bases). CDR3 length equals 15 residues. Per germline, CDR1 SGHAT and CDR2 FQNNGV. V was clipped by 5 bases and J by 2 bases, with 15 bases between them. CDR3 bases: TGTGCCAGCAGCCTACGGACAGACTATAACACTGAAGCTTTCTTT. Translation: CASSLRTDYNTEAFF. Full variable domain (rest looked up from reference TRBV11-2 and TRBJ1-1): EAGVAQSPRYKIIEKRQSVAFWCNPISGHATLYWYQQILGQGPKLLIQFQNNGVVDDSQLPKDRFSAERLKGVDSTLKIQPAKLEDSAVYLCASSLRTDYNTEAFFGQGTRLTVV.

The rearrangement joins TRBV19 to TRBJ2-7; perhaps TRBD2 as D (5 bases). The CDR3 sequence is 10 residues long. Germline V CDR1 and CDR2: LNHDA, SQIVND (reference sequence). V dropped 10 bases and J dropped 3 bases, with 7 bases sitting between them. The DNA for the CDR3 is TGTGCCACCGGGGACTACGAGCAGTACTTC. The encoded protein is CATGDYEQYF.

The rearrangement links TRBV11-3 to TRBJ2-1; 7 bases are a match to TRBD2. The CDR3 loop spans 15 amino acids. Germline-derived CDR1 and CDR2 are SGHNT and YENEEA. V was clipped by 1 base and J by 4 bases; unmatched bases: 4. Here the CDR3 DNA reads TGTGCCAGCAGCTTAGGGACTAGTTTGTACAATGAGCAGTTCTTC. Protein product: CASSLGTSLYNEQFF.

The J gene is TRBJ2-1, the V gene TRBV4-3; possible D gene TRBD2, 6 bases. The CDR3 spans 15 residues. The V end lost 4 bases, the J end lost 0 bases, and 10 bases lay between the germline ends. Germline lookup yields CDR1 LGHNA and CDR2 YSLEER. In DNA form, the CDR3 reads TGCGCCAGCAGCCTCCGACTAGACTCCTACAATGAGCAGTTCTTC. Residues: CASSLRLDSYNEQFF.

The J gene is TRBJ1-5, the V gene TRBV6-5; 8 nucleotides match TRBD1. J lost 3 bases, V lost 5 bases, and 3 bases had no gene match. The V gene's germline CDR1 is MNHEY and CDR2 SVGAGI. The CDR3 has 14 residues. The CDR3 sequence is CASSETGDNQPQHF. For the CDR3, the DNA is TGTGCCAGCAGTGAGACAGGGGACAATCAGCCCCAGCATTTT.